The rows below give T cell receptor beta chains drawn from one sample of a study of cytomegalovirus exposure and HLA in healthy donors. Clones were read by immunoSEQ multiplex PCR, and TCRdb kept only the in-frame ones, dropping some. The sample includes 150,000 to 200,000 clones, around 82% of them seen just once. The sequenced sample consisted of PBMCs. Receptor source: a man aged 50 or older in good health and CMV-seropositive. The CDR3 runs from the conserved cysteine through the conserved F or W. D genes are given only for firm matches.

>TRBV18|TRBD1|TRBJ1-1
CASSLTGARNTEAFF
>TRBV29-1|TRBD1|TRBJ2-5
CSVERTGETQYF
>TRBV6-1|.|TRBJ2-5
CASRRSWGSGEDQYF
>TRBV23-1|TRBD1|TRBJ2-7
CASSHHHRQGGQYF
>TRBV30|.|TRBJ1-2
CAWSAGANYGYTF
>TRBV5-6|TRBD2|TRBJ2-1
CASSLGGSQFF
>TRBV11-3|TRBD1|TRBJ2-5
CASSATGFAETQYF
>TRBV6-5|TRBD1|TRBJ1-5
CASSGTAKNQPQHF
>TRBV19|TRBD2|TRBJ2-3
CASNSLREGILGTDTQYF
>TRBV27|TRBD1|TRBJ2-1
CASSLDRGQVF
>TRBV7-3|.|TRBJ2-5
CASSLRGGGETQYF
>TRBV11-3|.|TRBJ2-7
CASSLGGQTYEQYF
>TRBV19|.|TRBJ1-1
CASSIQPAGNTEAFF
>TRBV7-9|.|TRBJ2-7
CASSLVQQGSYEQYF
>TRBV2|TRBD2|TRBJ2-2
CASSGLAGVYTGELFF
>TRBV10-3|.|TRBJ1-2
CAISESGSSGYTF
>TRBV10-3|.|TRBJ2-3
CAISRSDTQYF
>TRBV5-6|.|TRBJ2-7
CASSGGDSKYYEQYF
>TRBV11-2|TRBD2|TRBJ2-5
CASSLGSGEQETQYF
>TRBV14|.|TRBJ2-5
CASSQGRVETQYF
>TRBV6-5|TRBD1|TRBJ2-3
CASSPGTANTDTQYF
>TRBV11-2|TRBD1|TRBJ2-7
CASSPQGALYEQYF
>TRBV5-4|TRBD1|TRBJ1-2
CASSLGQGINYGYTF
>TRBV5-4|TRBD1|TRBJ1-2
CASSLGTGQYGYTF
>TRBV6-1|TRBD1|TRBJ1-5
CASSESGGPQPQHF
>TRBV7-3|TRBD2|TRBJ2-3
CASSSGLAGDSDTQYF
>TRBV19|.|TRBJ1-2
CASRNQDGGYTF
>TRBV18|.|TRBJ1-1
CASSPQRESMAMNTEAFF
>TRBV9|TRBD2|TRBJ2-3
CAHSGGVAGADTQYF
>TRBV6-1|TRBD1|TRBJ2-7
CASRQTGNYYEQYF
>TRBV27|.|TRBJ2-5
CASSPLDSQETQYF
>TRBV5-8|.|TRBJ1-5
CASSLSPIGSNQPQHF
>TRBV5-6|TRBD1|TRBJ2-2
CASSWDRALLTGELFF
>TRBV5-1|.|TRBJ2-3
CASSFSGPEGTDTQYF
>TRBV25-1|TRBD1|TRBJ1-4
CASSEFRGDSNEKLFF
>TRBV4-2|TRBD2|TRBJ2-7
CASSQDLQRGGYNEQYF
>TRBV4-3|.|TRBJ2-7
CASSQDKGKKQYF
>TRBV11-3|TRBD1|TRBJ2-3
CASSSRSTGGPGTDTQYF
>TRBV9|TRBD1|TRBJ1-4
CASSPSGTVEKLFF
>TRBV28|TRBD2|TRBJ2-1
CASSLPGLADNEQFF
>TRBV25-1|TRBD1|TRBJ1-2
CASSSAGQGYGYTF
>TRBV6-5|.|TRBJ1-4
CASSYGTLATNEKLFF
>TRBV10-3|.|TRBJ1-4
CAISESSHVRGRIEKLFF
>TRBV5-6|TRBD2|TRBJ2-5
CASRRTGTRMETQYF
>TRBV11-1|.|TRBJ2-1
CASSLDSVNEQFF
>TRBV28|TRBD1|TRBJ1-5
CASSVRTGAQPQHF